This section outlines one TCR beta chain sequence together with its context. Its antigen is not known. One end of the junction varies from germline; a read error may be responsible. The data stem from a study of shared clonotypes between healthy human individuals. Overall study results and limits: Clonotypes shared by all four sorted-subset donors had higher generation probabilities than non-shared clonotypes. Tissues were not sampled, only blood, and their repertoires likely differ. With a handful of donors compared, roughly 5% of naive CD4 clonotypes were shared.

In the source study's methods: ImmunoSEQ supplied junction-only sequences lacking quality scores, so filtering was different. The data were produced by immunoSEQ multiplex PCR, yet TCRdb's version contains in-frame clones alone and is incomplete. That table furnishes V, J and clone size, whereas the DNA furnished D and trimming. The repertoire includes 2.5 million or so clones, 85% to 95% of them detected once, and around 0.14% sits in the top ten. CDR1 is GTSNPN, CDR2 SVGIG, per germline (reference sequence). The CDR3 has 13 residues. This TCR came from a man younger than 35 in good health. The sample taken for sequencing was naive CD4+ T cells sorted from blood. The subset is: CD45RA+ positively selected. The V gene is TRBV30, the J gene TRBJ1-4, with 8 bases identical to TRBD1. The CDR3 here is CAWSPSTDRGKGF. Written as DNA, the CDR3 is TGTGCCTGGAGTCCATCTACCGACAGGGGTAAGGGTTTT.